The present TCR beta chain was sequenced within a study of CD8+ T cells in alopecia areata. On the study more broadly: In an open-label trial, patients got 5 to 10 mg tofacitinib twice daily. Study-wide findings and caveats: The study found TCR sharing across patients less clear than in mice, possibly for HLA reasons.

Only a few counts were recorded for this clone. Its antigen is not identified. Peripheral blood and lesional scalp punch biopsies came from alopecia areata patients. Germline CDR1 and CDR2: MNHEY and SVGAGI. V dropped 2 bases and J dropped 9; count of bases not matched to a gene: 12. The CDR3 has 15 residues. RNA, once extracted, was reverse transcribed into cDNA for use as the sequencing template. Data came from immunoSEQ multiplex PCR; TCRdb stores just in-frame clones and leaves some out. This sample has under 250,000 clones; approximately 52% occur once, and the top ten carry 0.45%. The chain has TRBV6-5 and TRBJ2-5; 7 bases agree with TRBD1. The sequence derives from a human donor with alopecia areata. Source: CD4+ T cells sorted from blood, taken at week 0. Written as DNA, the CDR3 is TGTGCCAGCAGTTACCTCTCTAACAGGGGTTTGGCCCAGTACTTC. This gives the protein CASSYLSNRGLAQYF.